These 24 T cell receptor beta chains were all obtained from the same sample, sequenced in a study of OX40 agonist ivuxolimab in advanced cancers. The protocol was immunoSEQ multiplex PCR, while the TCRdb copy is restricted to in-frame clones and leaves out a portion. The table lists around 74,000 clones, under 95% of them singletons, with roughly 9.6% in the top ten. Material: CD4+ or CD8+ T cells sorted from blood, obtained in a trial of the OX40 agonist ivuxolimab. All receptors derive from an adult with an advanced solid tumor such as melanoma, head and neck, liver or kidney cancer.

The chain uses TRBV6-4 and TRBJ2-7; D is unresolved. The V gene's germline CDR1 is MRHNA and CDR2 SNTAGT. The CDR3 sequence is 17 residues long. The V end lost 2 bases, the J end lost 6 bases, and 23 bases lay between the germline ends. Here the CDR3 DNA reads TGTGCCAGCAGTGACATGCTGGCACGTCTCTACCTACGCGAGCAGTACTTC. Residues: CASSDMLARLYLREQYF.

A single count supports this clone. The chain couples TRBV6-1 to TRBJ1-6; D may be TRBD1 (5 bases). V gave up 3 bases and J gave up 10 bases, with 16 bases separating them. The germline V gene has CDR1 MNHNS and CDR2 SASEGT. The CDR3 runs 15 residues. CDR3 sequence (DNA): TGTGCCAGCAGTGATATGTCCCAGGGAAGATCACCCCTCCACTTT. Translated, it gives CASSDMSQGRSPLHF.

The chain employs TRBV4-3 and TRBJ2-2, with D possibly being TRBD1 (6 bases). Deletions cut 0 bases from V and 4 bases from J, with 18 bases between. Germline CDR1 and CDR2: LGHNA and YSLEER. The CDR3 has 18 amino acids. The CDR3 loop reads CASSQDLGVTGITGELFF. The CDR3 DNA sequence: TGCGCCAGCAGCCAAGATTTGGGGGTTACAGGGATCACCGGGGAGCTGTTTTTT.

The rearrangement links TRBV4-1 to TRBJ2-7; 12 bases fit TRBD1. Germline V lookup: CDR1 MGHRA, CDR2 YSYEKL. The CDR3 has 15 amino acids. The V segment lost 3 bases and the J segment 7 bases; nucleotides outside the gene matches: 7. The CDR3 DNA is TGCGCCAGCAGCCACCCGGGACAGGGGGCCCGGGAGCAGTACTTC. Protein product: CASSHPGQGAREQYF.

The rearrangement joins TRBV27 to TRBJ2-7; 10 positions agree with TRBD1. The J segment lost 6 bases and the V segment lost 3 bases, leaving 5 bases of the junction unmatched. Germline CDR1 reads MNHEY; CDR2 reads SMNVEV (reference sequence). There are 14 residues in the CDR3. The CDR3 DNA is TGTGCCAGCAGTTTCGGGACAGGGGTGGGCGAGCAGTACTTC. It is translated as CASSFGTGVGEQYF.

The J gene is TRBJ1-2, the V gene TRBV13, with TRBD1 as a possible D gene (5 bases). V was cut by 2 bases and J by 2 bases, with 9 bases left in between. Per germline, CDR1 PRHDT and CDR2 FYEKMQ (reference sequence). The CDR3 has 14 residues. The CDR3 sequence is CASSLRGGNYGYTF. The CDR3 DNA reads TGTGCCAGCAGCTTAAGGGGCGGAAACTATGGCTACACCTTC. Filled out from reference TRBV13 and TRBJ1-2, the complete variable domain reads AAGVIQSPRHLIKEKRETATLKCYPIPRHDTVYWYQQGPGQDPQFLISFYEKMQSDKGSIPDRFSAQQFSDYHSELNMSSLELGDSALYFCASSLRGGNYGYTFGSGTRLTVV.

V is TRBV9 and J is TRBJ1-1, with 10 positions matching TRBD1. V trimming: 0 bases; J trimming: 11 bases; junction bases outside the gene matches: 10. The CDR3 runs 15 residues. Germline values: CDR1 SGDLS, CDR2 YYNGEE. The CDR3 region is CASSVEGTGATEAFF. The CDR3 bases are TGTGCCAGCAGCGTAGAGGGGACAGGGGCGACCGAGGCTTTCTTT. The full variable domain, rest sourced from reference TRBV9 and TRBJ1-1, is DSGVTQTPKHLITATGQRVTLRCSPRSGDLSVYWYQQSLDQGLQFLIQYYNGEERAKGNILERFSAQQFPDLHSELNLSSLELGDSALYFCASSVEGTGATEAFFGQGTRLTVV.

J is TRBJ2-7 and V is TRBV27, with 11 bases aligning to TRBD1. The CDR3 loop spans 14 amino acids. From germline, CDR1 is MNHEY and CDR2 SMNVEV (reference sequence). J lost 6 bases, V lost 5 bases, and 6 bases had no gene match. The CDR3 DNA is TGTGCCAGCAGTCTCAGGACAGGGGGCGGCGAGCAGTACTTC. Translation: CASSLRTGGGEQYF.

DNA for the CDR3: TGTGCCAGCAGCAAAGAACCAGAGTTGACTGGGACAGGGAACACCGGGGAGCTGTTTTTT. Amino acids: CASSKEPELTGTGNTGELFF. This rearrangement joins TRBV21-1 to TRBJ2-2; whether TRBD1, the table's D call, matches the DNA was not checked. TRBV21-1 is given as a pseudogene. The CDR3 totals 20 residues.

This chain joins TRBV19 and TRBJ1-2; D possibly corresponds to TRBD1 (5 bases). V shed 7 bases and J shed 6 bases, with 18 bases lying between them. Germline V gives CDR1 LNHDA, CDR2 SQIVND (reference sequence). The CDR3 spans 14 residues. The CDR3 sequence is CASTSFGGGDGYTF. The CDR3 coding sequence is TGTGCCAGTACCTCGTTCGGGGGAGGGGATGGCTACACCTTC.

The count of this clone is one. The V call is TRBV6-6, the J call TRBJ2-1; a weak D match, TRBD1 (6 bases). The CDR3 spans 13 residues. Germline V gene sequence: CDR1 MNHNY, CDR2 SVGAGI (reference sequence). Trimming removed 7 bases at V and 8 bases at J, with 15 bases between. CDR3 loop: CASNGQFLDEQFF. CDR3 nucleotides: TGTGCCAGCAACGGACAGTTTCTCGATGAGCAGTTCTTC.

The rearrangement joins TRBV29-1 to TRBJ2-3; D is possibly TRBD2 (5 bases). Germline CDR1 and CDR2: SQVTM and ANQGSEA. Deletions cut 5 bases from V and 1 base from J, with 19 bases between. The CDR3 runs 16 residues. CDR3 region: CSVIPGDKGGTDTQYF. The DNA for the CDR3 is TGCAGCGTTATTCCGGGCGACAAGGGAGGCACAGATACGCAGTATTTT.

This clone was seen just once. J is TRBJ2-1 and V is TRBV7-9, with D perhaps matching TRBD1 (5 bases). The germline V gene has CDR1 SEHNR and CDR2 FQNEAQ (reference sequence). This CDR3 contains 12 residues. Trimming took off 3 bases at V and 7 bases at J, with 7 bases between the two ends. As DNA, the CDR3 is TGTGCCAGCAGCTTTGACAGTAATGAGCAGTTCTTC. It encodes CASSFDSNEQFF.

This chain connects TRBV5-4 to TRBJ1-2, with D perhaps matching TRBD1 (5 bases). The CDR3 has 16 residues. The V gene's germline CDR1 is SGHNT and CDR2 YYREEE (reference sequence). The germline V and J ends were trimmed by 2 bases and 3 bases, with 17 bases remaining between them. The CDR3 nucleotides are TGTGCCAGCAGCTTCCCCGGGGGAGGCATTGACTATGGCTACACCTTC. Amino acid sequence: CASSFPGGGIDYGYTF.

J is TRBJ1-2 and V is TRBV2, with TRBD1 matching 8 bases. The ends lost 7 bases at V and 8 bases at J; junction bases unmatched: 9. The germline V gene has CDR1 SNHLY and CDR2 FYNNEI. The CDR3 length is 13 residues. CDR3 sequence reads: CASKDRALAGYTF. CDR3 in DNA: TGTGCCAGCAAGGACAGGGCACTCGCGGGCTACACCTTC.

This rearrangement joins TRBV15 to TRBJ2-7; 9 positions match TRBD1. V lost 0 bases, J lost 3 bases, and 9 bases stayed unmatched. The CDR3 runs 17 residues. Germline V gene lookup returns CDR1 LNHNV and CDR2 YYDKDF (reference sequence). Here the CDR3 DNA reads TGTGCCACCAGCAGAGATCGACTAGGGACAGGGTACTACGAGCAGTACTTC. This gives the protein CATSRDRLGTGYYEQYF.

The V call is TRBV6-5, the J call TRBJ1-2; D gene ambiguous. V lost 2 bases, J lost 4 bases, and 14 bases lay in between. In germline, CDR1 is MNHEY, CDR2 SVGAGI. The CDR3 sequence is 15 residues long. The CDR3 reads CASSYAQQIFYGYTF. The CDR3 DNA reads TGTGCCAGCAGTTACGCACAGCAGATCTTCTATGGCTACACCTTC.

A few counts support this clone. CDR3 protein: CSVAEAFF. CDR3 nucleotides: TGCAGCGTTGCCGAAGCTTTCTTT. The chain has TRBV29-1 and TRBJ1-1; D uncertain. Germline CDR1 SQVTM, CDR2 ANQGSEA. The CDR3 sequence is 8 residues long. V lost 4 bases to trimming and J lost 8 bases, with 2 bases between them.

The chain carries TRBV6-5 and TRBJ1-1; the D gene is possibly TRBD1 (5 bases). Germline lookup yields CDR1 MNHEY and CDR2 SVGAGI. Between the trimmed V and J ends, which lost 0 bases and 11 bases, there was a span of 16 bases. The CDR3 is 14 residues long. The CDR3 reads CASSYSMGEWVAFF. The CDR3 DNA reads TGTGCCAGCAGTTACTCGATGGGGGAGTGGGTGGCTTTCTTT.

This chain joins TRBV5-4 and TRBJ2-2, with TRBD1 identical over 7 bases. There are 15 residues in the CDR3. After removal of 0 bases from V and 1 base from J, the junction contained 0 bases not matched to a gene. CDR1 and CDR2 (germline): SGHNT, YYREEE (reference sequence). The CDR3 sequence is CASSLDRGNTGELFF. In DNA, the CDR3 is TGTGCCAGCAGCTTGGACAGGGGGAACACCGGGGAGCTGTTTTTT.

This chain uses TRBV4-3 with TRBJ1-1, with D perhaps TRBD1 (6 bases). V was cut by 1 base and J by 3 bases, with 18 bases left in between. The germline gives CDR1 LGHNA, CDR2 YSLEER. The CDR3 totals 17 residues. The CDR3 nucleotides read TGCGCCAGCAGCCAAGCCCAGGGGATAGGGGGTCACACTGAAGCTTTCTTT. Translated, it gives CASSQAQGIGGHTEAFF.

The DNA for the CDR3 is TGTGCCAGCAGCAAACGGGGGGGCGCGAATAATTCACCCCTCCACTTT. Translating it yields CASSKRGGANNSPLHF. V is TRBV21-1 and J is TRBJ1-6. TRBV21-1 is a pseudogene. This CDR3 is 16 amino acids long.

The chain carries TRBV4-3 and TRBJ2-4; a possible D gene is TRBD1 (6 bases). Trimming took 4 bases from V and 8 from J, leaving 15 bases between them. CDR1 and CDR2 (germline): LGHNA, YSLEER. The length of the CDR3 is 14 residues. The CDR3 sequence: CASSPEQQGYIQYF. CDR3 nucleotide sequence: TGCGCCAGCAGCCCCGAGCAACAGGGTTACATTCAGTACTTC.

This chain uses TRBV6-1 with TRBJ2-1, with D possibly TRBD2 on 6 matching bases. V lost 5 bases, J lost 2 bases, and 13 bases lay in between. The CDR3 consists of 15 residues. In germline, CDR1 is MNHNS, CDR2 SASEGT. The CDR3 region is CASSTRDSPYNEQFF. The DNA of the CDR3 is TGTGCCAGCAGTACTCGGGACTCACCCTACAATGAGCAGTTCTTC.